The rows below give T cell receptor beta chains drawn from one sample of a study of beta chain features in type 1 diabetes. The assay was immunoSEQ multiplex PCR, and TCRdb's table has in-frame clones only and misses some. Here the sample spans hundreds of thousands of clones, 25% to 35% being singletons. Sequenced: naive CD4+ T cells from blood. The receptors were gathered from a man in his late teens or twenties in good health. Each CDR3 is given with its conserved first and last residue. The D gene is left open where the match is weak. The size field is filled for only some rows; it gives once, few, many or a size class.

TGTGCCAGCAGCTTAGACAGGAACACTGAAGCTTTCTTT | CASSLDRNTEAFF | . | TRBJ1-1 | TRBV7-9 | .
TGTGCCAGCAGCGTAGTGGGCTTCAACAATGAGCAGTTCTTC | CASSVVGFNNEQFF | . | TRBJ2-1 | TRBV9 | few
TGTGCCAGCTCAATCACGATTTCAGCCGTCCAAGAGACCCAGTACTTC | CASSITISAVQETQYF | . | TRBJ2-5 | TRBV18 | .
TGCAGCGTTGACGCCAGGGGGATGATCTATGGCTACACCTTC | CSVDARGMIYGYTF | TRBD1 | TRBJ1-2 | TRBV29-1 | .
TGTGCCAGCAGCTTAGAGGGGGAAACCCAGTACTTC | CASSLEGETQYF | . | TRBJ2-5 | TRBV13 | .
TGCGCCAGCAGCCAAGGCATTAGCGGGAGGGAACCCTACAATGAGCAGTTCTTC | CASSQGISGREPYNEQFF | TRBD2 | TRBJ2-1 | TRBV4-1 | few
TGCGCCAGCAGCCAAGATCTAGAGGCGGCAGCTGGGGCCAACGTCCTGACTTTC | CASSQDLEAAAGANVLTF | . | TRBJ2-6 | TRBV4-1 | .
TGTGCCAGCAGCCAAGAGACAGGCCATCATACCCAGTACTTC | CASSQETGHHTQYF | . | TRBJ2-5 | TRBV4-2 | few
TGTGCCAGCTCACCCCTGACAGGGGAAGGCACTGAAGCTTTCTTT | CASSPLTGEGTEAFF | TRBD1 | TRBJ1-1 | TRBV18 | .
TGTGCCAGCAGCTTAACGAGGGTCAATGAGCAGTTCTTC | CASSLTRVNEQFF | . | TRBJ2-1 | TRBV11-3 | few
TGCGCCAGCAGCGATACGGCCAGGGACGAAAAACTGTTTTTT | CASSDTARDEKLFF | . | TRBJ1-4 | TRBV4-3 | few
TGTGCCACCAGCAGAGGGAGGGGACTAGCGGGTCCCTTCGCCTACAATGAGCAGTTCTTC | CATSRGRGLAGPFAYNEQFF | TRBD2 | TRBJ2-1 | TRBV15 | few
TGCAGCGTTGAAGGACAGGGGGGCACTGAAGCTTTCTTT | CSVEGQGGTEAFF | TRBD1 | TRBJ1-1 | TRBV29-1 | .
TGCGCCAGCAGCCAAGACTCGAGGGAGTATTACAATGAGCAGTTCTTC | CASSQDSREYYNEQFF | . | TRBJ2-1 | TRBV4-3 | .
TGCAGCGTTGAAACCTTGCCGGACAGGGGATATGAGACCCAGTACTTC | CSVETLPDRGYETQYF | TRBD1 | TRBJ2-5 | TRBV29-1 | few
TGTGCCAGCAGCTTAGAGTTGGGCTACGAGCAGTACTTC | CASSLELGYEQYF | . | TRBJ2-7 | TRBV7-2 | .
TGTGCCAGCAGCGGCGCCGGGACAGGGGCCCTCAGGGAGCAGTTCTTC | CASSGAGTGALREQFF | TRBD1 | TRBJ2-1 | TRBV9 | few
TGTGCCTGGACCACGATTAGTAACTATGGCTACACCTTC | CAWTTISNYGYTF | . | TRBJ1-2 | TRBV30 | .
TGTGCCAGCAGTACCGTAGGACTGGCCCTAGGAGATACGCAGTATTTT | CASSTVGLALGDTQYF | . | TRBJ2-3 | TRBV2 | .
TGTGCCTGGAAGCTCCTAGTCTTCGATGAGCAGTTCTTC | CAWKLLVFDEQFF | . | TRBJ2-1 | TRBV30 | .
TGCAGCGTCACCGGGACTCCTGTCAAAAACATTCAGTACTTC | CSVTGTPVKNIQYF | . | TRBJ2-4 | TRBV29-1 | .
TGTGCCAGCTCACCCGGCGGGAGGAATACGCAGTATTTT | CASSPGGRNTQYF | TRBD2 | TRBJ2-3 | TRBV18 | .